The clone carrying this T cell receptor beta chain was observed at least ten times. Its antigen is unidentified. This sample stems from a study of T cells in Graves' hyperthyroidism and ophthalmopathy. Study-wide points: Appearing also in blood were most of the thyroid clonotypes expanded above 0.001.

Patients affected by ophthalmopathy presented a Clinical Activity Score of at least 3, a NOSPECS grade of at least 4, and disease duration below 3 months. The PBMCs were taken from 10 ml of fresh peripheral blood. TCR beta CDR3 sequences were amplified from RNA transcripts. The TCR CDR3 was amplified in a first-round RT-PCR using the HTBI primer set. In TCRdb, the multiplex PCR reads were re-called with MiXCR into one record per CDR3 protein. The sample shows about 590,000 distinct CDR3 sequences, about 14% of them seen only once. What was sequenced was blood. This receptor was obtained from a woman under 30 with Graves' ophthalmopathy.

In nucleotides, the CDR3 is TGCAGTGCCATATCGTGGGAGGGTGGGGAGACCCAGTACTTC. Protein product: CSAISWEGGETQYF. The chain combines TRBV20-1 with TRBJ2-5; TRBD2 matches at 7 bases. The CDR3 contains 14 residues. Germline CDR1 reads DFQATT; CDR2 reads SNEGSKA (reference sequence). The junction had 12 bases not matched to a gene; V was cut back by 6 bases and J by 5 bases.